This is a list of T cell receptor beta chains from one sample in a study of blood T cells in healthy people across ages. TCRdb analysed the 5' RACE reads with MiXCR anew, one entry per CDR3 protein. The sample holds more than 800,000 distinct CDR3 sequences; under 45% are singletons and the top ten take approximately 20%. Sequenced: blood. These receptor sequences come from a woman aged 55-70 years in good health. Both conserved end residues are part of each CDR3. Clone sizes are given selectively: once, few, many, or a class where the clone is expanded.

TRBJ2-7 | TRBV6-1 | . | CASSLPGTFYEQYF
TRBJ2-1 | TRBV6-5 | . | CASSYSAGDYNEQFF
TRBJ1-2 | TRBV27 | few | CASSLLGVGNYGYTF
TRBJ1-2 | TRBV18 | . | CASSTTPTGRDYGYTF
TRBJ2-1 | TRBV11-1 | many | CASSRLATVDNEQFF
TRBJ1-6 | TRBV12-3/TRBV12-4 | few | CASRQGGYNSPLHF
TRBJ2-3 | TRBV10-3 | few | CAISEGLHETDTQYF
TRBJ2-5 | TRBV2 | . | CASSDSGQGFETQYF
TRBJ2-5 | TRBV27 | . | CASSSVDRDETQYF
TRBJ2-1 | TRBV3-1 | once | CASSQTGLYNEQFF
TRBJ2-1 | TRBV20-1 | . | CSASVRTSGTDEQFF
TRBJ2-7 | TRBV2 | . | CASTQGLYEQYF
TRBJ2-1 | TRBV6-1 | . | CASEGLAGGSGPNEQFF
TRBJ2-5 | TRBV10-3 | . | CATGGLGGETQYF
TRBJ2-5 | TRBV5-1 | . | CASSVGGGTETQYF
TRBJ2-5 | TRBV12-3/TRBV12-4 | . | CASGSGGPETQYF
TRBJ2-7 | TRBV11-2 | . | CASSPVTGYSYEQYF
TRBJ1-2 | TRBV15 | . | CATSPGLSGYGYTF
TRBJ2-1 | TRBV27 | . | CASSLWLAGGNNEQFF
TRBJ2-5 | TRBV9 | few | CASSVGGTDYGQYF
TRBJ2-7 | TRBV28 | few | CASSSPPGQGSYEQYF
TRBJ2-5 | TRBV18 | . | CASSAWTSGHQETQYF